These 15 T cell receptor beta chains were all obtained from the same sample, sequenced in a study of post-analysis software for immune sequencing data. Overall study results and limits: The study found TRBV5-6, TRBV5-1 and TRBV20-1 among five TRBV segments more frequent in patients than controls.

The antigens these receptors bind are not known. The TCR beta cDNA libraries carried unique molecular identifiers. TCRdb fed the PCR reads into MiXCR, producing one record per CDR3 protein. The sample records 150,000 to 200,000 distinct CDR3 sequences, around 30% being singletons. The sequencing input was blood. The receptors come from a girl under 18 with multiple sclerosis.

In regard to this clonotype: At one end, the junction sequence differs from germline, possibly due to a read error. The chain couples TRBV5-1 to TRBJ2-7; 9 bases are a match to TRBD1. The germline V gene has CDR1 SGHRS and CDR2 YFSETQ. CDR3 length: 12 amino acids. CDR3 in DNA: TGCGTCAGCAGCACGGACAGGGGTGAGCAGTACTTC. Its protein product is CVSSTDRGEQYF. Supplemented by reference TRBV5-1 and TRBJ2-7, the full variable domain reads KAGVTQTPRYLIKTRGQQVTLSCSPISGHRSVSWYQQTPGQGLQFLFEYFSETQRNKGNFPGRFSGRQFSNSRSEMNVSTLELGDSALYLCVSSTDRGEQYFGPGTRLTVT.

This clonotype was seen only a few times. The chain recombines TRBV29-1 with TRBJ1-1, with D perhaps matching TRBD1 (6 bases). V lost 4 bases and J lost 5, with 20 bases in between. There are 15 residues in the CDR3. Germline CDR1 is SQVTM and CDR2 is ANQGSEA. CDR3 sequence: CSVVLRGAGDTEAFF. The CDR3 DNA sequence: TGCAGCGTTGTCTTGCGAGGGGCAGGGGATACTGAAGCTTTCTTT. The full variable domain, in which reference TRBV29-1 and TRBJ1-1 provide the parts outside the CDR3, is SAVISQKPSRDICQRGTSLTIQCQVDSQVTMMFWYRQQPGQSLTLIATANQGSEATYESGFVIDKFPISRPNLTFSTLTVSNMSPEDSSIYLCSVVLRGAGDTEAFFGQGTRLTVV.

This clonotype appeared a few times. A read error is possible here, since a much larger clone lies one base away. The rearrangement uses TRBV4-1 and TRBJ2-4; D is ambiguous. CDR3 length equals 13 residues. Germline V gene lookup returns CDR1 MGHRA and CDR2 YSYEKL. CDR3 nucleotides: TGCGCCAGCGGCCAAGAAGACCTATACATTCAGTACTTC. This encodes CASGQEDLYIQYF.

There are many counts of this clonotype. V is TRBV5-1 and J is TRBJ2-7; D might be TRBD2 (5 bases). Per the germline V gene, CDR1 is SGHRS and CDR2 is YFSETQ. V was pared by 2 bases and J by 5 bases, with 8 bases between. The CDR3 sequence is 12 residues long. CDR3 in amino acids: CASSFGGNEQYF. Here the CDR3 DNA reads TGCGCCAGCAGCTTCGGAGGAAACGAGCAGTACTTC.

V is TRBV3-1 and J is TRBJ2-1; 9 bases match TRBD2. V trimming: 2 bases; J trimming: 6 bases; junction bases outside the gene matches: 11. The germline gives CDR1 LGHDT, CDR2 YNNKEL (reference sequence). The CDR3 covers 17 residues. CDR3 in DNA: TGTGCCAGCAGCCAATTCTTAGCGGGAGTGGGTAGCAATGAGCAGTTCTTC. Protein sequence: CASSQFLAGVGSNEQFF.

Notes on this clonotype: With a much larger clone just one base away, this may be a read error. CDR3 bases: TGTGCCAGCAGCTCACCGGGGGACACTGGAGCTTTCTTT. Protein: CASSSPGDTGAFF. V gene TRBV7-6 combines with J gene TRBJ1-1; TRBD1 is a possible D gene (6 bases). Germline CDR1 SGHVS, CDR2 FNYEAQ. CDR3 length: 13 residues.

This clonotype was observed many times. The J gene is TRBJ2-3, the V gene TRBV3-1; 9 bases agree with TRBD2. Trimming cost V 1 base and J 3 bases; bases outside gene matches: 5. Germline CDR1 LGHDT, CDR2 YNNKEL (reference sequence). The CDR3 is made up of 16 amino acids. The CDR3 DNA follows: TGTGCCAGCAGCCAAGGGAGACTAGCGGTAACAGATACGCAGTATTTT. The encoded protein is CASSQGRLAVTDTQYF.

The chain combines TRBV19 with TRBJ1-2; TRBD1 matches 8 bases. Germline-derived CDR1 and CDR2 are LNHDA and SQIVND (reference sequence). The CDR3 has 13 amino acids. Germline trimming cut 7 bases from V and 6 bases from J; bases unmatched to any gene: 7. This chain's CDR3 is CASTMTGADGYTF. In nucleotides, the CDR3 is TGTGCCAGTACCATGACAGGGGCAGATGGCTACACCTTC.

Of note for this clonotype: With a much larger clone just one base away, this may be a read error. CDR3 protein: CASSSSGEGVSGQFF. The CDR3 region has the DNA TGTGCCAGCAGCTCCTCAGGGGAGGGTGTAAGTGGGCAGTTCTTC. The V and J genes are TRBV7-6 and TRBJ2-1; possible D gene TRBD2, 7 bases. Germline V gives CDR1 SGHVS, CDR2 FNYEAQ. This CDR3 region has 15 residues. V dropped 4 bases and J dropped 12 bases, with 22 bases sitting between them. The full variable domain, rest sourced from reference TRBV7-6 and TRBJ2-1, is GAGVSQSPRYKVTKRGQDVALRCDPISGHVSLYWYRQALGQGPEFLTYFNYEAQQDKSGLPNDRFSAERPEGSISTLTIQRTEQRDSAMYRCASSSSGEGVSGQFFGPGTRLTVL.

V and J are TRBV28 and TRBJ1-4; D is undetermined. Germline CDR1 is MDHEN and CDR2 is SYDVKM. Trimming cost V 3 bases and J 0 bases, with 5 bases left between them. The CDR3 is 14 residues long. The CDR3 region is CASSFPATNEKLFF. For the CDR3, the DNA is TGTGCCAGCAGTTTCCCCGCAACTAATGAAAAACTGTTTTTT. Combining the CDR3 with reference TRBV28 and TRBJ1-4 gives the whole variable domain DVKVTQSSRYLVKRTGEKVFLECVQDMDHENMFWYRQDPGLGLRLIYFSYDVKMKEKGDIPEGYSVSREKKERFSLILESASTNQTSMYLCASSFPATNEKLFFGSGTQLSVL.

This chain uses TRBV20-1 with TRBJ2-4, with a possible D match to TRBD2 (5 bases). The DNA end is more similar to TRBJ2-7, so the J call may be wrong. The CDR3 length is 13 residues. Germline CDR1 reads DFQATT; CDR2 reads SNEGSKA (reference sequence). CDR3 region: CSAPLGERDEQYF. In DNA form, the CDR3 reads TGCAGTGCTCCCCTCGGGGAGAGGGACGAGCAGTACTTC.

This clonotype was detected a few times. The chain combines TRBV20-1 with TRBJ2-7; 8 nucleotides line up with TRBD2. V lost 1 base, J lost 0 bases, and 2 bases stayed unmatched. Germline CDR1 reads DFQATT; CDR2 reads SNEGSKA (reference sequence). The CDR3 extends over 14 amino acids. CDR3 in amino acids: CSARAAGVSYEQYF. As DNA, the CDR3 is TGCAGTGCTAGAGCAGCGGGAGTCTCCTACGAGCAGTACTTC.

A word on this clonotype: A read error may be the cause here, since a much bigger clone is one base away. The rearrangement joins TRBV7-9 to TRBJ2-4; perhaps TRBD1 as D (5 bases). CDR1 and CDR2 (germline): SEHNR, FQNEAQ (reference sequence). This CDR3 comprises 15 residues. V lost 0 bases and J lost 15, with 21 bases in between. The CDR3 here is CASSLAPRGRGERYF. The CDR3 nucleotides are TGTGCCAGCAGCTTAGCCCCCCGAGGTAGGGGCGAGCGGTACTTC.

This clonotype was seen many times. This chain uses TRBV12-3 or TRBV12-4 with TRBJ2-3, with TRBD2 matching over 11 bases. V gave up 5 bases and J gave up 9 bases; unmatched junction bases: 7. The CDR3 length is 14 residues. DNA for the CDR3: TGTGCCAGCAGTCCTTTAGCGGGGGGGGCGACGCAGTATTTT. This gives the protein CASSPLAGGATQYF.

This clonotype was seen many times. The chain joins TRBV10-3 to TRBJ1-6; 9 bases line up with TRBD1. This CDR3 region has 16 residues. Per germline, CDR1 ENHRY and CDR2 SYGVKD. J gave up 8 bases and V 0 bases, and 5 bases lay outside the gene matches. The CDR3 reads CAISESRDRVHSPLHF. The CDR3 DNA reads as TGTGCCATCAGTGAGTCCCGGGACAGGGTACATTCACCCCTCCACTTT.